The 18 T cell receptor beta chains in this list originate from one sample, sequenced in a study of blood T cells in healthy people across ages. Sample-barcoded 5' priming and a J-beta primer mix drove a second PCR of 7 to 11 cycles. TCRdb independently ran MiXCR on the 5' RACE reads; one entry per CDR3 protein. The profile shows approximately 850,000 distinct CDR3 sequences, roughly 64% of them singletons. Source material: blood. The receptors here all came from a man aged 25-40 years in good health.

The chain employs TRBV4-1 and TRBJ1-2; D is uncertain. V was cut by 0 bases and J by 4 bases, with 12 bases left in between. CDR1 MGHRA and CDR2 YSYEKL come from the germline V gene. CDR3 length: 15 residues. Written as DNA, the CDR3 is TGCGCCAGCAGCCAAGATGCGGGTTACAGCTATGGCTACACCTTC. This gives the protein CASSQDAGYSYGYTF.

The chain links TRBV20-1 to TRBJ2-7; D may be TRBD1 (5 bases). The CDR3 consists of 15 residues. V lost 5 bases and J lost 5, with 22 bases in between. Germline CDR1 is DFQATT and CDR2 is SNEGSKA (reference sequence). The CDR3 spells CSARPSGNVFDEQYF. CDR3 DNA: TGCAGTGCTCGTCCCTCAGGGAACGTTTTCGACGAGCAGTACTTC.

The gene calls are TRBV7-9 and TRBJ2-7, with a possible D match to TRBD1 (6 bases). V shed 4 bases and J shed 0 bases, with 16 bases lying between them. Germline V gives CDR1 SEHNR, CDR2 FQNEAQ (reference sequence). The CDR3 is 16 residues long. CDR3 DNA sequence: TGTGCCAGCAGCTCTCAAACAGGGATTCCCTCCTACGAGCAGTACTTC. Its protein is CASSSQTGIPSYEQYF.

This chain links TRBV29-1 with TRBJ2-7; 7 nucleotides line up with TRBD2. This CDR3 comprises 11 residues. From germline, CDR1 is SQVTM and CDR2 ANQGSEA. V gave up 7 bases and J gave up 4 bases; unmatched junction bases: 4. The CDR3 loop is CSGGLSYEQYF. CDR3 sequence (DNA): TGCAGCGGGGGACTATCTTACGAGCAGTACTTC.

CDR3 bases: TGTGCCAGCAGCTTAGCGCTTATGAACTATGGCTACACCTTC. This codes for CASSLALMNYGYTF. The chain uses TRBV7-9 and TRBJ1-2; no clear D gene. The V gene lost 0 bases and the J gene lost 2 bases, with 7 bases spanning the gap. This CDR3 is built from 14 residues. Germline V CDR1 and CDR2: SEHNR, FQNEAQ (reference sequence).

The V and J genes are TRBV7-2 and TRBJ2-6; D uncertain. Germline V gene lookup returns CDR1 SGHTA and CDR2 FQGNSA. The CDR3 has 17 residues. The V and J ends lost 2 bases and 0 bases respectively, with 11 bases between them. CDR3 amino acids: CASSLLGTRSGANVLTF. CDR3 in DNA: TGTGCCAGCAGCTTATTGGGCACCCGCTCTGGGGCCAACGTCCTGACTTTC. The full variable domain, rest sourced from reference TRBV7-2 and TRBJ2-6, is GAGVSQSPSNKVTEKGKDVELRCDPISGHTALYWYRQSLGQGLEFLIYFQGNSAPDKSGLPSDRFSAERTGGSVSTLTIQRTQQEDSAVYLCASSLLGTRSGANVLTFGAGSRLTVL.

This chain joins TRBV5-1 and TRBJ2-7; a possible D gene is TRBD1 (5 bases). Germline V gene data show CDR1 as SGHRS and CDR2 as YFSETQ. The CDR3 sequence is 14 residues long. Trimming removed 2 bases from V and 2 bases from J, with 11 bases in between. CDR3 DNA: TGCGCCAGCAGCTTAAACACGGACACCTACGAGCAGTACTTC. This encodes CASSLNTDTYEQYF.

Here the CDR3 DNA reads TGTGCCAGCAGTTTGGTCCAGCCCCACTTTAGCAATCAGCCCCAGCATTTT. Translated: CASSLVQPHFSNQPQHF. The genes are TRBV28 and TRBJ1-5, with D unclear. This CDR3 comprises 17 residues. The V end lost 3 bases, the J end lost 0 bases, and 15 bases lay between the germline ends. Germline V gives CDR1 MDHEN, CDR2 SYDVKM.

The rearrangement joins TRBV4-1 to TRBJ2-4, with D perhaps TRBD2 (5 bases). The germline gives CDR1 MGHRA, CDR2 YSYEKL. The CDR3 spans 13 residues. V dropped 5 bases and J dropped 8 bases, with 13 bases sitting between them. The CDR3, as DNA: TGCGCCAGCAGCATCGGACTGGTAGACATTCAGTACTTC. Translated: CASSIGLVDIQYF.

V is TRBV7-2 and J is TRBJ2-3, with TRBD2 matching over 9 bases. V shed 2 bases, J shed 2 bases, and the junction held 14 bases outside the gene matches. The CDR3 has 19 residues. Looked up from germline, CDR1 is SGHTA and CDR2 is FQGNSA. CDR3 bases: TGTGCCAGCAGCTTACGGGCTAGCGGGAACCTCCGGGACACAGATACGCAGTATTTT. Protein product: CASSLRASGNLRDTDTQYF.

This clonotype was observed a handful of times. The V gene is TRBV13, the J gene TRBJ2-7, with D possibly TRBD2 on 5 matching bases. CDR3 length: 14 residues. Germline values: CDR1 PRHDT, CDR2 FYEKMQ (reference sequence). V was clipped by 3 bases and J by 0 bases, with 9 bases between them. The DNA of the CDR3 is TGTGCCAGCAGCTTCTCGGGGTACTCCTACGAGCAGTACTTC. Translating gives CASSFSGYSYEQYF.

This clonotype was counted only a few times. V usage is TRBV20-1 and J usage is TRBJ2-5; 9 bases fit TRBD2. V lost 5 bases, J lost 0 bases, and 4 bases stayed unmatched. Germline-derived CDR1 and CDR2 are DFQATT and SNEGSKA (reference sequence). The CDR3 covers 14 residues. The DNA of the CDR3 is TGCAGTGCTCCGAGCGGGGGGAACCAAGAGACCCAGTACTTC. Protein: CSAPSGGNQETQYF.

This clonotype was recorded at least ten times. J is TRBJ2-1 and V is TRBV29-1; tentative D call: TRBD1 (6 bases). Germline loops: CDR1 SQVTM, CDR2 ANQGSEA. The CDR3 loop spans 14 amino acids. The V end lost 6 bases, the J end lost 3 bases, and 15 bases lay between the germline ends. Written as DNA, the CDR3 is TGCAGCGTCCAGGGGTTCGGGGTCTACAATGAGCAGTTCTTC. The encoded protein is CSVQGFGVYNEQFF.

CDR3 nucleotides: TGTGCCAGCAGCCAATACGGGACATACGAGCAGTACTTC. It specifies CASSQYGTYEQYF. The V and J genes are TRBV14 and TRBJ2-5, with D possibly matching TRBD1 (6 bases). The end of the DNA is better explained by TRBJ2-7, so the J call may be wrong. Germline V gene lookup returns CDR1 SGHDN and CDR2 FVKESK. The CDR3 is made up of 13 amino acids.

The V gene is TRBV14, the J gene TRBJ2-1, with a weak D call TRBD1 (5 bases). The CDR3 has 15 amino acids. Germline values: CDR1 SGHDN, CDR2 FVKESK. Trimming cost V 0 bases and J 6 bases, with 12 bases left between them. Written as DNA, the CDR3 is TGTGCCAGCAGCCAAGAGATGGGGCTGCTCAATGAGCAGTTCTTC. Its translation is CASSQEMGLLNEQFF.

The chain links TRBV4-2 to TRBJ1-4, with D tentatively TRBD1 (5 bases). Trimming removed 2 bases at V and 3 bases at J, with 28 bases between. CDR3 size: 21 residues. CDR1 LGHNA and CDR2 YNFKEQ come from the germline V gene. The CDR3 DNA sequence: TGTGCCAGCAGCCAACCCAATGGGGGACTAGCGGGCCGAGGGGCTAATGAAAAACTGTTTTTT. This codes for CASSQPNGGLAGRGANEKLFF.

The chain has TRBV7-2 and TRBJ2-1; no clear D. Germline V gene data show CDR1 as SGHTA and CDR2 as FQGNSA. V was cut by 5 bases and J by 0 bases, with 8 bases left in between. This CDR3 is 14 amino acids long. DNA of the CDR3: TGTGCCAGCAGCCTTGCATACTCCTACAATGAGCAGTTCTTC. It translates to CASSLAYSYNEQFF.

This rearrangement joins TRBV27 to TRBJ2-4; D remains ambiguous. The CDR3 is made up of 15 amino acids. The germline V and J ends were trimmed by 5 bases and 4 bases, with 15 bases remaining between them. The germline V gene has CDR1 MNHEY and CDR2 SMNVEV (reference sequence). The chain's CDR3 is CASSHWTPLKNIQYF. The CDR3 bases are TGTGCCAGCAGTCATTGGACCCCCCTAAAAAACATTCAGTACTTC.